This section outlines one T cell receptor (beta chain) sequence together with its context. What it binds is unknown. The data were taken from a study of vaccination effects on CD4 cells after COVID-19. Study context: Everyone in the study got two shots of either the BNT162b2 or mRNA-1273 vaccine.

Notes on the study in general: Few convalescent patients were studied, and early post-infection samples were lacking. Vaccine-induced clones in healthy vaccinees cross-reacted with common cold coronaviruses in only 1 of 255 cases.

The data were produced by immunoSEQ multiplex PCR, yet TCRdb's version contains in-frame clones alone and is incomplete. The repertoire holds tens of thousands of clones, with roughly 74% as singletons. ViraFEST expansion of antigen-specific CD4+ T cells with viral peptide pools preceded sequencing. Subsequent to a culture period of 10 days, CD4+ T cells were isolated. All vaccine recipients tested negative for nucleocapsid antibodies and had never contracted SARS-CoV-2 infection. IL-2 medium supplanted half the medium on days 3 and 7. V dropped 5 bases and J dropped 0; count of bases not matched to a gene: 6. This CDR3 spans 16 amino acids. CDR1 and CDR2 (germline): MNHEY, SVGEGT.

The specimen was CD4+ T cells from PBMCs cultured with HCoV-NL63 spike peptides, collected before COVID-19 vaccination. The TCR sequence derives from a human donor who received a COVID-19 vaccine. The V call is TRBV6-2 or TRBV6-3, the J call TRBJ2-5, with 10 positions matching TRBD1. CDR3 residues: CASSPTGTGDQETQYF. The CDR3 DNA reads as TGTGCCAGCAGTCCGACCGGGACAGGGGACCAAGAGACCCAGTACTTC.